The subject of this entry is one T cell receptor (beta chain). The sample is drawn from a study of technical replicates of blood from a few donors. Clones were read by immunoSEQ multiplex PCR, and TCRdb kept only the in-frame ones, dropping some. The sample consists of 45,000 to 60,000 clones, more than 70% of them appearing once. The ends were cut back, 4 bases at V and 2 bases at J, with 12 bases in the middle. The CDR3 has 14 amino acids. Germline CDR1 and CDR2: SGHNT and YYREEE (reference sequence). Sample: PBMCs. The V call is TRBV5-4, the J call TRBJ1-2, with D hard to call. The sequence came from a human donor in good health. Some clones in this sample may be carry-over from other donors' samples. The CDR3: CASSTGGANYGYTF. Written as DNA, the CDR3 is TGTGCCAGCAGCACCGGTGGAGCGAACTATGGCTACACCTTC.